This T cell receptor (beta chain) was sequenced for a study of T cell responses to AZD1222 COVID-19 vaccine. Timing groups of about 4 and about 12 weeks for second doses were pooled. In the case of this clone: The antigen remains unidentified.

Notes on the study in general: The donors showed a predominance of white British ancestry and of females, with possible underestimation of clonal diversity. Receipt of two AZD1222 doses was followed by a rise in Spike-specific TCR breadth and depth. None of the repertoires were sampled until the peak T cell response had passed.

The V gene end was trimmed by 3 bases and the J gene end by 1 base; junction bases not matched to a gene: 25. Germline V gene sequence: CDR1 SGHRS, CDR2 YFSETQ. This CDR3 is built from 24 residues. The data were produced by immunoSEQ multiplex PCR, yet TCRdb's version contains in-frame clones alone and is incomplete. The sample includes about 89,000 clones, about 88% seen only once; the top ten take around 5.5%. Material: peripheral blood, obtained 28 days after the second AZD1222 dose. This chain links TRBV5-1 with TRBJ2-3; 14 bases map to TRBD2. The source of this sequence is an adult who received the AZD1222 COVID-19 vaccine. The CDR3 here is CASSSGLHRGGGTSGGYGTDTQYF. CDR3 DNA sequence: TGCGCCAGCAGCTCAGGACTTCACAGGGGCGGAGGGACTAGCGGGGGCTACGGCACAGATACGCAGTATTTT.